Described below is a single TCR beta chain sequence and its context. A read error is the likely source, as a far larger clone sits one nucleotide away. TCRdb re-called the PCR reads through MiXCR, storing one row per CDR3 protein. The repertoire consists of some 650,000 distinct CDR3 sequences, with about 20% occurring once and the leading ten covering 0.85% to 0.9%. The record originates from a study of molecular identifiers for immune sequencing clone quantification. This CDR3 spans 11 amino acids. V usage is TRBV12-3 or TRBV12-4 and J usage is TRBJ2-7, with a tentative D call TRBD2 (7 bases). This TCR came from a human donor in good health. Some libraries in this study had Jurkat cell RNA spiked in. The sequenced material came from naive CD8+ T cells from blood, with Jurkat cell RNA spiked in. Regarding subset: FACS-sorted CD8+CD4-CCR7+CD45RA+ naive T cells. Here the CDR3 reads CASGGGYEQHF. As DNA, the CDR3 is TGTGCCAGCGGGGGGGGCTACGAGCAGCACTTC.